Listed here are 25 T cell receptor beta chains from one sample, sequenced in a study of blood T cells in healthy people across ages. The authors ran a second PCR of roughly 6 to 12 cycles using a sample-barcoded 5' primer and a J-beta primer mix. MiXCR, run by TCRdb on the 5' RACE reads, gives a single entry per CDR3 protein. Of approximately 850,000 distinct CDR3 sequences listed, 58% were seen once; the top ten hold 22%. The sequenced sample consisted of blood. The receptor set was obtained from a man between 25 and 39 years old in good health.

This clonotype showed up just a few times. The V and J genes are TRBV7-2 and TRBJ2-3; D is uncertain. The CDR3 extends over 12 amino acids. V lost 5 bases to trimming and J lost 7 bases, with 10 bases between them. CDR1 is SGHTA, CDR2 FQGNSA, per germline. In DNA form, the CDR3 reads TGTGCCAGCAGCGCGACTGTAAATACGCAGTATTTT. This codes for CASSATVNTQYF.

The V gene is TRBV7-2, the J gene TRBJ1-5, with D possibly being TRBD1 (6 bases). Germline V CDR1 and CDR2: SGHTA, FQGNSA. V shed 2 bases and J shed 7 bases, with 12 bases lying between them. There are 14 residues in the CDR3. Here the CDR3 reads CASSLRQGRQPQHF. Here the CDR3 DNA reads TGTGCCAGCAGCTTAAGGCAGGGGAGGCAGCCCCAGCATTTT.

This clonotype was seen only a few times. The genes are TRBV4-3 and TRBJ2-1; D is unresolved. The V and J ends lost 0 bases and 0 bases respectively, with 12 bases between them. CDR3 length equals 17 residues. The germline gives CDR1 LGHNA, CDR2 YSLEER. The CDR3 loop reads CASSQDLAARSYNEQFF. CDR3 DNA: TGCGCCAGCAGCCAAGATTTGGCCGCCCGCTCCTACAATGAGCAGTTCTTC.

V usage is TRBV25-1 and J usage is TRBJ2-5; either TRBD1 or TRBD2 may supply D (5 bases each). In germline, CDR1 is MGHDK, CDR2 SYGVNS. The V end lost 3 bases, the J end lost 5 bases, and 13 bases lay between the germline ends. This CDR3 is 14 amino acids long. The CDR3 bases are TGTGCCAGCAGTGATGTTGGGGGACGGGAGACCCAGTACTTC. Protein sequence: CASSDVGGRETQYF.

This clonotype was seen a handful of times. V is TRBV20-1 and J is TRBJ2-5, with TRBD1 as a possible D gene (5 bases). In germline, CDR1 is DFQATT, CDR2 SNEGSKA (reference sequence). The V gene lost 1 base and the J gene lost 4 bases, with 16 bases spanning the gap. The CDR3 contains 15 residues. The CDR3 DNA reads as TGCAGTGCTAGAGCTTGGCAGGGATGGGGAGAGACCCAGTACTTC. It specifies CSARAWQGWGETQYF.

The chain recombines TRBV7-2 with TRBJ2-7; TRBD2 might be the D (5 bases). Germline CDR1 is SGHTA and CDR2 is FQGNSA. The length of the CDR3 is 17 residues. V lost 5 bases and J 7 bases, leaving 27 bases between the germline ends. CDR3 bases: TGTGCCAGCAGCGCTAAATCTAGCAGGCTCTCCTACAATGAGCAGTACTTC. As protein: CASSAKSSRLSYNEQYF.

On this clonotype itself: One junction end does not reproduce the germline sequence, and a read error may be involved. The CDR3 spells CTSNLRGQLQETQYF. CDR3 coding DNA: TGTACCAGCAATCTCAGGGGACAGCTACAAGAGACCCAGTACTTC. This chain uses TRBV28 with TRBJ2-5; 7 bases match TRBD1. The germline V gene has CDR1 MDHEN and CDR2 SYDVKM. CDR3 length: 15 residues.

The chain has TRBV6-6 and TRBJ1-2, with D possibly being TRBD1 (6 bases). This CDR3 comprises 15 residues. Germline V gives CDR1 MNHNY, CDR2 SVGAGI (reference sequence). V was pared by 2 bases and J by 4 bases, with 14 bases between. CDR3 bases: TGTGCCAGCAGTTACGTTGTCCCAGGGGCCTATGGCTACACCTTC. Its protein product is CASSYVVPGAYGYTF.

CDR3 amino acids: CASSPGSSYNSPLHF. As DNA, the CDR3 is TGTGCCAGCAGTCCGGGGAGCTCCTATAATTCACCCCTCCACTTT. The rearrangement uses TRBV6-2 or TRBV6-3 and TRBJ1-6; D ambiguous. The germline V and J ends were trimmed by 5 bases and 0 bases, with 8 bases remaining between them. CDR1 is MNHEY, CDR2 SVGEGT, per germline. The CDR3 totals 15 residues.

Details on this clonotype: A junction end diverges from the germline sequence, so it may reflect a read error. The chain combines TRBV7-2 with TRBJ2-3; weak D call: TRBD2 (5 bases). The CDR3 length is 12 residues. Germline loops: CDR1 SGHTA, CDR2 FQGNSA. This CDR3 is CAGSGQLDTQYF. The CDR3, as DNA: TGTGCCGGCAGCGGTCAACTAGATACGCAGTATTTT.

The chain uses TRBV20-1 and TRBJ2-3; D is unclear. The CDR3 loop spans 13 amino acids. The ends were cut back, 1 base at V and 0 bases at J, with 5 bases in the middle. The germline CDR1 and CDR2 sequences are DFQATT and SNEGSKA (reference sequence). Written as DNA, the CDR3 is TGCAGTGCTAGAGCGGCTAGCACAGATACGCAGTATTTT. Translating gives CSARAASTDTQYF.

The CDR3 nucleotides are TGTGCCAGCAGCCAAACAATCCTATCAGAAAGCCTTCTTACAGATACGCAGTATTTT. Amino acids: CASSQTILSESLLTDTQYF. The chain carries TRBV3-1 and TRBJ2-3; D remains ambiguous. Trimming pared 2 bases from V and 3 bases from J, leaving 24 bases between. The CDR3 runs 19 residues. Germline V gene lookup returns CDR1 LGHDT and CDR2 YNNKEL (reference sequence).

This clonotype was observed many times. The chain carries TRBV7-2 and TRBJ1-2, with D possibly matching TRBD1 (6 bases). V lost 6 bases, J lost 6 bases, and 14 bases lay in between. The germline V gene encodes CDR1 SGHTA and CDR2 FQGNSA. CDR3 length: 13 residues. The chain's CDR3 is CASSSQGLDGYTF. CDR3 DNA sequence: TGTGCCAGCAGTTCCCAGGGGTTAGATGGCTACACCTTC.

This clonotype was seen a handful of times. This sequence joins TRBV7-9 and TRBJ2-6; D is possibly TRBD1 or TRBD2 (5 bases each). Germline-derived CDR1 and CDR2 are SEHNR and FQNEAQ (reference sequence). Trimming took 5 bases from V and 4 from J, leaving 9 bases between them. The CDR3 totals 14 residues. CDR3 sequence reads: CASSLGDGANVLTF. CDR3 nucleotides: TGTGCCAGCAGCCTAGGGGACGGGGCCAACGTCCTGACTTTC.

This clonotype was seen only once. This rearrangement joins TRBV20-1 to TRBJ1-2, with a weak D call TRBD1 (6 bases). V lost 5 bases and J 5 bases, leaving 15 bases between the germline ends. Germline lookup yields CDR1 DFQATT and CDR2 SNEGSKA (reference sequence). CDR3 length: 13 amino acids. As DNA, the CDR3 is TGCAGTGCTTACAGGGAAAGGGGTTATGGCTACACCTTC. This gives the protein CSAYRERGYGYTF.

The chain has TRBV6-5 and TRBJ2-5; no reliable D call. The germline V gene encodes CDR1 MNHEY and CDR2 SVGAGI. V lost 5 bases to trimming and J lost 3 bases, with 4 bases between them. CDR3 length: 11 residues. The CDR3 spells CASSTEETQYF. For the CDR3, the DNA is TGTGCCAGCAGTACGGAAGAGACCCAGTACTTC.

This clonotype showed up many times. The chain couples TRBV11-2 to TRBJ2-3; D is possibly TRBD1 or TRBD2 (5 bases each). Germline V gene sequence: CDR1 SGHAT, CDR2 FQNNGV. The CDR3 is made up of 12 amino acids. With 5 bases removed from V and 6 bases from J, the gap between germline ends came to 9 bases. CDR3 bases: TGTGCCAGCAGCCCGGGGCTGGATACGCAGTATTTT. Amino acid sequence: CASSPGLDTQYF.

The chain links TRBV5-1 to TRBJ2-3, with D unresolved. The germline V gene encodes CDR1 SGHRS and CDR2 YFSETQ. V lost 4 bases to trimming and J lost 4 bases, with 13 bases between them. The CDR3 length is 14 residues. DNA for the CDR3: TGCGCCAGCAGCGCTGATAGGGTGGCAGATACGCAGTATTTT. As protein: CASSADRVADTQYF. Using reference TRBV5-1 and TRBJ2-3 for the parts outside the CDR3, the full variable domain is KAGVTQTPRYLIKTRGQQVTLSCSPISGHRSVSWYQQTPGQGLQFLFEYFSETQRNKGNFPGRFSGRQFSNSRSEMNVSTLELGDSALYLCASSADRVADTQYFGPGTRLTVL.

The chain is built from TRBV9 and TRBJ2-5; D unclear. The germline gives CDR1 SGDLS, CDR2 YYNGEE. This CDR3 contains 13 residues. Trimming stripped 6 bases from V and 5 bases from J, with 14 bases between. CDR3 sequence (DNA): TGTGCCAGCACCCCGGGCTTTGGGGAGACCCAGTACTTC. Protein product: CASTPGFGETQYF. The variable domain in full, with the rest retrieved from reference TRBV9 and TRBJ2-5, is DSGVTQTPKHLITATGQRVTLRCSPRSGDLSVYWYQQSLDQGLQFLIQYYNGEERAKGNILERFSAQQFPDLHSELNLSSLELGDSALYFCASTPGFGETQYFGPGTRLLVL.

The rearrangement uses TRBV2 and TRBJ1-2, with D unresolved. The CDR3 spans 11 residues. Germline loops: CDR1 SNHLY, CDR2 FYNNEI. Trimming removed 7 bases from V and 3 bases from J, with 6 bases in between. The CDR3 sequence is CASTDDYGYTF. The CDR3 DNA sequence: TGTGCCAGCACCGATGACTATGGCTACACCTTC. Full variable domain (outside the CDR3, taken from reference TRBV2 and TRBJ1-2): EPEVTQTPSHQVTQMGQEVILRCVPISNHLYFYWYRQILGQKVEFLVSFYNNEISEKSEIFDDQFSVERPDGSNFTLKIRSTKLEDSAMYFCASTDDYGYTFGSGTRLTVV.

This clonotype was counted a few times. The chain is built from TRBV7-2 and TRBJ2-7, with 8 bases lining up with TRBD1. Germline assignment: CDR1 SGHTA and CDR2 FQGNSA. There are 15 residues in the CDR3. The V segment lost 6 bases and the J segment 4 bases; nucleotides outside the gene matches: 11. The CDR3 nucleotides read TGTGCCAGCAGTCCTCAACCCGGACAGGGTTACGAGCAGTACTTC. This codes for CASSPQPGQGYEQYF.

The chain links TRBV4-3 to TRBJ2-5; D gene uncertain. Germline V gene lookup returns CDR1 LGHNA and CDR2 YSLEER. Trimming took off 1 base at V and 1 base at J, with 7 bases between the two ends. There are 14 residues in the CDR3. The CDR3 loop reads CASSQVVSQETQYF. The CDR3, as DNA: TGCGCCAGCAGCCAAGTTGTCAGCCAAGAGACCCAGTACTTC.

As for this clonotype: A junction end diverges from the germline sequence, so it may reflect a read error. The rearrangement links TRBV27 to TRBJ2-7; possible D gene TRBD1, 5 bases. The CDR3 spans 13 residues. Per the germline V gene, CDR1 is MNHEY and CDR2 is SMNVEV (reference sequence). CDR3 protein: CVSSLVRAHEQYF. CDR3 DNA sequence: TGTGTCAGCAGTTTGGTCAGGGCCCACGAGCAGTACTTC.

Regarding this clonotype: A much bigger clone sits one base away, suggesting this may be a read error. The chain links TRBV12-5 to TRBJ2-5, with 8 positions matching TRBD1. This CDR3 has 15 residues. The ends lost 5 bases at V and 11 bases at J; junction bases unmatched: 16. In germline, CDR1 is LGHNT, CDR2 FRNRAP. The CDR3 DNA reads TGTGCTAGTGGTACACCGGGACAGGCGGGTAATGAGCAGTACTTC. The encoded protein is CASGTPGQAGNEQYF.

This clonotype came up many times. The V and J genes are TRBV29-1 and TRBJ1-1; D call uncertain. V gave up 6 bases and J gave up 3 bases, with 5 bases separating them. This CDR3 comprises 10 residues. The germline V gene has CDR1 SQVTM and CDR2 ANQGSEA. CDR3 in DNA: TGCAGCGTGCTTCACACTGAAGCTTTCTTT. Translation gives CSVLHTEAFF. Drawing the rest from reference TRBV29-1 and TRBJ1-1, the complete variable domain is SAVISQKPSRDICQRGTSLTIQCQVDSQVTMMFWYRQQPGQSLTLIATANQGSEATYESGFVIDKFPISRPNLTFSTLTVSNMSPEDSSIYLCSVLHTEAFFGQGTRLTVV.